A selection of T cell receptor beta chains follows, all from one sample in a study of blood T cell repertoires in COVID-19. Here immunoSEQ multiplex PCR was the method, and the copy in TCRdb shows in-frame clones only, minus some. The sample includes around 150,000 clones, about 88% of them seen just once. The sample comprised peripheral blood. These TCRs come from a young man with acute or convalescent COVID-19. Each CDR3 is given with its conserved first and last residue. D genes are given only for firm matches.

>TRBV5-4|TRBD1|TRBJ2-1
TGTGCCAGCAGCCGAGGGGACAGGGGGCTTAATGAGCAGTTCTTC
CASSRGDRGLNEQFF
>TRBV30|TRBD1|TRBJ1-4
TGTGCCTGGAGTTCAGGGGGTGAAAAACTGTTTTTT
CAWSSGGEKLFF
>TRBV15|TRBD1|TRBJ1-1
TGTGCCACCAGCAGAACGTCCAGGACAGGGGCTTTTGGAGCTTTCTTT
CATSRTSRTGAFGAFF
>TRBV2|TRBD1|TRBJ1-5
TGTGCCAGCAGTGAAAGTCCCAGGGGGCACAATCAGCCCCAGCATTTT
CASSESPRGHNQPQHF
>TRBV4-1|NA|TRBJ2-1
TGCGCCAGCAGCCAAGTTTCTTCCAGGGTTGAGAATGAGCAGTTCTTC
CASSQVSSRVENEQFF
>TRBV7-9|TRBD2|TRBJ2-2
TGTGCCAGCAGCTTAAGCGGGGGGATCGCCGGGGAGCTGTTTTTT
CASSLSGGIAGELFF
>TRBV6-1|TRBD1|TRBJ1-2
TGTGCCAGCAGTGAAAGTGGCGCGGGGCCAGGGGGGTATGGCTACACCTTC
CASSESGAGPGGYGYTF
>TRBV6-6|TRBD2|TRBJ2-1
TGTGCCAGCAGTTACGGTGCTAGCGGGCTGCAGTTCTTC
CASSYGASGLQFF
>TRBV4-1|TRBD1|TRBJ2-1
TGCGCCAGCAGCCAGTCCGGGACAGGGGGTTTTGAGCAGTTCTTC
CASSQSGTGGFEQFF
>TRBV7-9|TRBD2|TRBJ2-1
TGTGCCAGCAGGGGCTTAGCGGGGGGGCAGTGGAATGAGCAGTTCTTC
CASRGLAGGQWNEQFF
>TRBV5-4|TRBD1|TRBJ2-1
TGTGCCAGCAGCGACGGGGGACAGGGAAAAGAAATTAGCTCCTACAATGAGCAGTTCTTC
CASSDGGQGKEISSYNEQFF
>TRBV12-3/TRBV12-4|NA|TRBJ1-2
TGTGCCAGCAGCCGAGGTGGCCCTACTGGCTACACCTTC
CASSRGGPTGYTF
>TRBV9|NA|TRBJ2-5
TGTGCCAGCAGCGTAGGCTCCGGAGGTGAGACCCAGTACTTC
CASSVGSGGETQYF
>TRBV2|NA|TRBJ2-2
TGTGCCAGCTATGGCACCAAGAACACCGGGGAGCTGTTTTTT
CASYGTKNTGELFF